This is a list of T cell receptor beta chains from one sample in a study of T-cell memory formation after mild COVID-19. TCRdb re-derived calls from the 5' RACE reads in MiXCR, one entry per CDR3 protein. The sample lists approximately 260,000 distinct CDR3 sequences; about a sixth were seen once. Sequencing was carried out using PBMCs or a T cell subset sorted from them (not recorded which). The origin of the receptors is a man between 18 and 29 years old who had mild COVID-19 (a few samples of this study predate the infection). Cell type and time point are not known. Both conserved end residues are part of each CDR3. Clone size appears in some rows only: once, few, many, or a class for an expanded clone.

clone size: NA
V gene: TRBV28
J gene: TRBJ1-5
CDR3 protein: CASRAGDQPQHF

clone size: many
V gene: TRBV7-3
J gene: TRBJ1-2
CDR3 protein: CASSLEGGYGYTF

clone size: few
V gene: TRBV5-1
J gene: TRBJ1-2
CDR3 protein: CASSPRGGLSNGYTF

clone size: few
V gene: TRBV2
J gene: TRBJ1-2
CDR3 protein: CASSETGPRGGYTF

clone size: NA
V gene: TRBV15
J gene: TRBJ1-2
CDR3 protein: CATSGSRGQPLGYTF

clone size: NA
V gene: TRBV27
J gene: TRBJ2-7
CDR3 protein: CASSFPGLGQYF

clone size: NA
V gene: TRBV5-4
J gene: TRBJ2-3
CDR3 protein: CASSSREDTQYF

clone size: NA
V gene: TRBV7-2
J gene: TRBJ1-5
CDR3 protein: CASSLAGEQPQHF

clone size: few
V gene: TRBV2
J gene: TRBJ1-5
CDR3 protein: CASSDARGPQPQHF

clone size: NA
V gene: TRBV29-1
J gene: TRBJ2-5
CDR3 protein: CSVDGQGQETQYF

clone size: few
V gene: TRBV12-3/TRBV12-4
J gene: TRBJ1-5
CDR3 protein: CASSFAQAHQPQHF

clone size: NA
V gene: TRBV7-2
J gene: TRBJ2-1
CDR3 protein: CASSLVRQGGEQFF

clone size: few
V gene: TRBV2
J gene: TRBJ2-1
CDR3 protein: CASRAKDRGSYNEQFF

clone size: NA
V gene: TRBV7-9
J gene: TRBJ2-1
CDR3 protein: CASSLRTNEQFF

clone size: many
V gene: TRBV12-3/TRBV12-4
J gene: TRBJ2-3
CDR3 protein: CASRPRWAGDTDTQYF

clone size: NA
V gene: TRBV4-1
J gene: TRBJ1-5
CDR3 protein: CASSQDPRGLNQPQHF

clone size: few
V gene: TRBV5-1
J gene: TRBJ2-5
CDR3 protein: CASSHDRGWKTQYF

clone size: NA
V gene: TRBV2
J gene: TRBJ2-1
CDR3 protein: CASSGFFVDNEQFF

clone size: few
V gene: TRBV20-1
J gene: TRBJ2-1
CDR3 protein: CSAGAGGYNEQFF

clone size: NA
V gene: TRBV25-1
J gene: TRBJ1-1
CDR3 protein: CASSAPGNTEAFF

clone size: NA
V gene: TRBV4-3
J gene: TRBJ1-2
CDR3 protein: CASSQDISRFYGYGYTF

clone size: NA
V gene: TRBV10-3
J gene: TRBJ1-5
CDR3 protein: CAIRGQANQPQHF

clone size: NA
V gene: TRBV27
J gene: TRBJ2-3
CDR3 protein: CASSPRLQSDTQYF

clone size: NA
V gene: TRBV18
J gene: TRBJ2-4
CDR3 protein: CASSPFEGVENIQYF

clone size: few
V gene: TRBV6-5
J gene: TRBJ1-5
CDR3 protein: CASSQRRDSYSNQPQHF

clone size: once
V gene: TRBV7-3
J gene: TRBJ2-5
CDR3 protein: CASSLNGGLSETQYF

clone size: NA
V gene: TRBV7-8
J gene: TRBJ1-4
CDR3 protein: CASSSTTDPGQGSEKLFF

clone size: few
V gene: TRBV7-2
J gene: TRBJ1-3
CDR3 protein: CASSYRAGISGNTIYF

clone size: NA
V gene: TRBV5-1
J gene: TRBJ2-7
CDR3 protein: CASSLGWGDYEQYF

clone size: few
V gene: TRBV12-3/TRBV12-4
J gene: TRBJ2-2
CDR3 protein: CASSRRRQGATGELFF

clone size: NA
V gene: TRBV14
J gene: TRBJ2-7
CDR3 protein: CASSQEQGLYEQYF

clone size: many
V gene: TRBV28
J gene: TRBJ1-1
CDR3 protein: CASSLRQGWTEAFF

clone size: few
V gene: TRBV12-3/TRBV12-4
J gene: TRBJ2-7
CDR3 protein: CASSSAIRDEQYF

clone size: few
V gene: TRBV4-3
J gene: TRBJ1-2
CDR3 protein: CASSHTGGANYGYTF

clone size: NA
V gene: TRBV20-1
J gene: TRBJ2-2
CDR3 protein: CSARDEGISNTGELFF

clone size: few
V gene: TRBV7-8
J gene: TRBJ1-1
CDR3 protein: CASSSEWYTEAFF

clone size: few
V gene: TRBV2
J gene: TRBJ2-5
CDR3 protein: CASSPRTETQYF

clone size: many
V gene: TRBV7-2
J gene: TRBJ2-3
CDR3 protein: CASSLGLAEADTQYF

clone size: few
V gene: TRBV6-2/TRBV6-3
J gene: TRBJ1-3
CDR3 protein: CASSRDIALGNTIYF

clone size: NA
V gene: TRBV27
J gene: TRBJ1-1
CDR3 protein: CASSTTDTEAFF

clone size: few
V gene: TRBV7-9
J gene: TRBJ1-1
CDR3 protein: CASSRGWNTEAFF

clone size: NA
V gene: TRBV7-2
J gene: TRBJ2-2
CDR3 protein: CASSLGQGFTGELFF

clone size: NA
V gene: TRBV28
J gene: TRBJ1-5
CDR3 protein: CASTPGGVGQPQHF

clone size: few
V gene: TRBV7-2
J gene: TRBJ1-5
CDR3 protein: CASSFISQPQHF

clone size: many
V gene: TRBV7-9
J gene: TRBJ1-5
CDR3 protein: CASARDRQGYDPQHF

clone size: few
V gene: TRBV7-8
J gene: TRBJ2-2
CDR3 protein: CASSHWGRANTGELFF

clone size: NA
V gene: TRBV19
J gene: TRBJ2-7
CDR3 protein: CASSSLRRTGGPYEQYF

clone size: NA
V gene: TRBV11-2
J gene: TRBJ2-1
CDR3 protein: CASSPSLRGLAGGNEQFF